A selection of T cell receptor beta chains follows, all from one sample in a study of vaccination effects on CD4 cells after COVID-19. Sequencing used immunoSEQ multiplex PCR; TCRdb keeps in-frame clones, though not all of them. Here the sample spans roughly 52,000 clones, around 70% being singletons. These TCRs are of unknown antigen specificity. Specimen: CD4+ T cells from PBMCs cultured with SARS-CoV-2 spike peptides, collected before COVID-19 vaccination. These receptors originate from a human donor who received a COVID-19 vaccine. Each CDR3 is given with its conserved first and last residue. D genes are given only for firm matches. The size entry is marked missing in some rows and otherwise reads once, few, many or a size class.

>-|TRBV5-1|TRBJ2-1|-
TGCGCCAGCAGTCCCACCGTAGGGATGGGCGAGCAGTTCTTC
CASSPTVGMGEQFF
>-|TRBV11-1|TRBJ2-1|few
TGTGCCAGCAGCTTAGTCGCGGGGCATGAGCAGTTCTTC
CASSLVAGHEQFF
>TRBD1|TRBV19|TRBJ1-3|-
TGTGCCAGCGAGCAGGGGGCTGGAAACACCATATATTTT
CASEQGAGNTIYF
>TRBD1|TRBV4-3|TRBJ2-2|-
TGCGCCAGCAGCCCCCAGGGGGCGAGAACCGGGGAGCTGTTTTTT
CASSPQGARTGELFF
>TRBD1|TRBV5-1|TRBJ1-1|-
TGCGCCAGCAGCCCGGGGACAGGGGGCACTGAAGCTTTCTTT
CASSPGTGGTEAFF
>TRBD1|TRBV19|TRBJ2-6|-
TGTGCCAGTAGTTCGAGACAGGGCCTCGCCCGGGCCAACGTCCTGACTTTC
CASSSRQGLARANVLTF
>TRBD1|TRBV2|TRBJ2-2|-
TGTGCCAGCAGTGATTCGGGACAGATTCCCGGGGAGCTGTTTTTT
CASSDSGQIPGELFF
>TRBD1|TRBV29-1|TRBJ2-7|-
TGCAGCGTGCTGGGACAGGGTTTCAACGAGCAGTACTTC
CSVLGQGFNEQYF
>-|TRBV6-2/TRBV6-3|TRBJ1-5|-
TGTGCCAGCAGTTACCTCGGGAGAGTGATAGATCAGCCCCAGCATTTT
CASSYLGRVIDQPQHF
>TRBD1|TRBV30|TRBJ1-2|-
TGTGCCTGGAGGCGGACAGGGAGTGCTGGCTACACCTTC
CAWRRTGSAGYTF
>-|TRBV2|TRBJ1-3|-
TGTGCCAGCAGTCTCATGGGGGTGGACACCATATATTTT
CASSLMGVDTIYF
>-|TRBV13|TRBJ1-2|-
TGTGCCAGCAGCTTGTCCAGGGGCGCTTTTGGCTACACCTTC
CASSLSRGAFGYTF
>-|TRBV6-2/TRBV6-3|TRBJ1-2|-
TGTGCCAGCAGTTACGGCAGAGAGCAGACTTATGGCTACACCTTC
CASSYGREQTYGYTF
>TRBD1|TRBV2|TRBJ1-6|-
TGTGCCAGCAGTCGGACAGGTTCCTATAATTCACCCCTCCACTTT
CASSRTGSYNSPLHF
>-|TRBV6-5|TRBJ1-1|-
TGTGCCAGCAGGGAGGGGTTTAACACTGAAGCTTTCTTT
CASREGFNTEAFF
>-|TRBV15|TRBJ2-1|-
TGTGCCACCAGCAATTTTTTTAGCGGAAGCTCCTACAATGAGCAGTTCTTC
CATSNFFSGSSYNEQFF
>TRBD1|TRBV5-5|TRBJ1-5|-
TGTGCCAGCAGCCTAGGACAGGGGGCTCAGCCCCAGCATTTT
CASSLGQGAQPQHF
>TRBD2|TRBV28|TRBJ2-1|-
TGTGCCAGCAGGACTGGACTAGCGGGAGATTCAAATGAGCAGTTCTTC
CASRTGLAGDSNEQFF
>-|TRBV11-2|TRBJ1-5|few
TGTGCCAGCAGCTTAGATCCGGATAGCAATCAGCCCCAGCATTTT
CASSLDPDSNQPQHF
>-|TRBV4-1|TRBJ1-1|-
TGCGCCAGCAGCCAATTTCAAAAATTGACGGACACTGAAGCTTTCTTT
CASSQFQKLTDTEAFF
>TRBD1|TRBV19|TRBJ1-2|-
TGTGCCAGTAGGGCGACAGGGGGCAACTATGGCTACACCTTC
CASRATGGNYGYTF
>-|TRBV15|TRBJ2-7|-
TGTGCCACCAGCAGAGAATTGGGGGAGCAGTACTTC
CATSRELGEQYF
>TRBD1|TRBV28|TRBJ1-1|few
TGTGACGCGGGGGGCAGGGGGCGAGCGAACACTGAAGCTTTCTTT
CDAGGRGRANTEAFF
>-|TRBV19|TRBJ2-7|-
TGTGCCAGTAGTAGAAGGGGATTCTACGAGCAGTACTTC
CASSRRGFYEQYF
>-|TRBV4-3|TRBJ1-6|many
TGCGCCAGCAGCCAAGAAATGTATTCACCCCTCCACTTT
CASSQEMYSPLHF
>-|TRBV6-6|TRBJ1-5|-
TGTGCCAGCAGTTACTCTGGGGCCCACCAGCATTTT
CASSYSGAHQHF
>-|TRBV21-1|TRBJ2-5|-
TGTGCCAGCAGCTTCCTGGGACAGGGGAGGGAGGAGACCCAGTACTTC
CASSFLGQGREETQYF
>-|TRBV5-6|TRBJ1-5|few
TGTGCCAGCAGCTCCCAGGGGAGAACGAGCAATCAGCCCCAGCATTTT
CASSSQGRTSNQPQHF
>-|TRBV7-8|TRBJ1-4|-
TGTGCCAGCAGCTCTGGACGAGCGGCAACTAATGAAAAACTGTTTTTT
CASSSGRAATNEKLFF
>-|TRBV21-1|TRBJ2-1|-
TGTGCCAGCAGCAACCTCAGGGGCCACAGCACCCAGCCCTTTTACAATGAGCAGTTCTTC
CASSNLRGHSTQPFYNEQFF
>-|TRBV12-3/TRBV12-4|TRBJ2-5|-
TGTGCCAGCAGTCAGGGGTCGGGGGAGACCCAGTACTTC
CASSQGSGETQYF
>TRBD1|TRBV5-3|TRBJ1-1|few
TGTGCCAGAAGCCTGGGGCAGGGGGAATACACTGAAGCTTTCTTT
CARSLGQGEYTEAFF
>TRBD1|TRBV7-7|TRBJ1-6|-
TGTGCTAGCACCCAACCGGGACAGGGTCCCAGCTCCTATAATTCACCCCTCCACTTT
CASTQPGQGPSSYNSPLHF
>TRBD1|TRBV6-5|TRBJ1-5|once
TGTGCCAGCAGTCTGGACAGGGGCCTAAATCAGCCCCAGCATTTT
CASSLDRGLNQPQHF
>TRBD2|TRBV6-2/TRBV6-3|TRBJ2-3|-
TGTGCCAGCAGCACACGAGCGGGGGGGACAAATACGCAGTATTTT
CASSTRAGGTNTQYF
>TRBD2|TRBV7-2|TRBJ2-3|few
TGTGCCAGCAGCTTAAGGGGCCTAGGCGGGGGGGCTTCAGATACGCAGTATTTT
CASSLRGLGGGASDTQYF
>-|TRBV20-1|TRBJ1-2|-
TGCAGTGGGTCAGGGTCCTATGGCTACACCTTC
CSGSGSYGYTF
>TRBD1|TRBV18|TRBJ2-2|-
TGTGCCAGCTCATCAGGACAGGGCACCGGGGAGCTGTTTTTT
CASSSGQGTGELFF
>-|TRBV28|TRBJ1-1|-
TGTGCCAGCATTCGTGACATAATGAACACTGAAGCTTTCTTT
CASIRDIMNTEAFF
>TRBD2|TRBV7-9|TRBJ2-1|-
TGTGCCAGCAGCTGGACTAGCGGGAGGTATATTCATGAGCAGTTCTTC
CASSWTSGRYIHEQFF
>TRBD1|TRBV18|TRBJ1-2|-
TGTGCCAGCTCACCCCTGACAGGGATTAACTATGGCTACACCTTC
CASSPLTGINYGYTF
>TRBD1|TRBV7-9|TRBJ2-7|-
TGTGCCAGCAGCTTAGCGGGACAGGCCCCGCAGTACTTC
CASSLAGQAPQYF
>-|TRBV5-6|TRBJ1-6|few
TGTGCCAGCAGCTTAAGAGACAGCTTGTATAATTCACCCCTCCACTTT
CASSLRDSLYNSPLHF
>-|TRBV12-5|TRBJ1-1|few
TGTGCTAGTGGTTTGTACGGCGCTCCGGCTTTCTTT
CASGLYGAPAFF
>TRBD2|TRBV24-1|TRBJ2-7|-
TGTGCCACCAGTGAGGGACTAGCGGGAACCTACGAGCAGTACTTC
CATSEGLAGTYEQYF
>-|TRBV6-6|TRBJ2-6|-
TGTGCCAGCTTGGCTGGGGCCAACGTCCTGACTTTC
CASLAGANVLTF